A selection of T cell receptor beta chains follows, all from one sample in a study of Graves' ophthalmopathy and Graves' hyperthyroidism. TCRdb re-called the multiplex PCR reads through MiXCR, storing one row per CDR3 protein. The data show around 590,000 distinct CDR3 sequences, under 45% seen once. The specimen was peripheral blood or thyroid tissue (not recorded which). The receptors were gathered from an adult man with Graves' hyperthyroidism. Both conserved end residues are trimmed from each CDR3.

V gene,CDR3 protein
TRBV2,ASSGRDGSPLH
TRBV3-1,ASSQRPGTGNTGELF
TRBV19,ASSTAGGDEQF
TRBV5-6,ASSLGVRGLNTGELF
TRBV5-6,ASSYRDRPCT
TRBV20-1,SARGQGGGGGPGELF
TRBV5-1,ASSFADTIY
TRBV10-2,ASSEWRLSYEQY
TRBV7-8,ASSFPSGAGGKLF
TRBV11-2,ASSLDLGQTYEQY
TRBV12-3/TRBV12-4,ASSLGETDQETQH